The 26 T cell receptor beta chains reported below all come from one sample, sequenced in a study of blood T cell repertoires in COVID-19. Profiled with immunoSEQ multiplex PCR; TCRdb holds only in-frame clones, not every one. Among some 240,000 clones listed, about 90% were seen once. The sample was peripheral blood. These receptors were collected from a woman aged 70-85 years with COVID-19, enrolled during active disease.

This chain joins TRBV5-1 and TRBJ2-7, with TRBD2 identical over 8 bases. Germline V gives CDR1 SGHRS, CDR2 YFSETQ. Trimming cost V 4 bases and J 4 bases; bases outside gene matches: 7. The length of the CDR3 is 14 residues. This CDR3 reads CASSLLPGGYEQYF. As DNA, the CDR3 is TGCGCCAGCAGCCTACTGCCGGGAGGGTACGAGCAGTACTTC.

The chain joins TRBV28 to TRBJ1-2; D may be TRBD1 (6 bases). This CDR3 has 12 amino acids. Trimming removed 1 base from V and 8 bases from J, with 8 bases in between. The germline gives CDR1 MDHEN, CDR2 SYDVKM. The CDR3 sequence is CASSLYREGYTF. The CDR3 nucleotides read TGTGCCAGCAGTTTATACAGGGAAGGCTACACCTTC.

CDR3 bases: TGCGCCAGCACTACCGACCGGGACAGGGGCCACGAGCAGTACTTC. Its translation is CASTTDRDRGHEQYF. The rearrangement uses TRBV4-3 and TRBJ2-7, with 10 bases identical to TRBD1. CDR1 and CDR2 from the germline V gene are LGHNA and YSLEER. The CDR3 contains 15 residues. The junction had 11 bases not matched to a gene; V was cut back by 7 bases and J by 5 bases.

The J gene is TRBJ2-7, the V gene TRBV28; a possible D gene is TRBD2 (7 bases). The CDR3 sequence is 17 residues long. Germline V gene data show CDR1 as MDHEN and CDR2 as SYDVKM. V was clipped by 2 bases and J by 6 bases, with 23 bases between them. CDR3 in amino acids: CASSLTPGASGWGEQYF. The CDR3 DNA reads TGTGCCAGCAGTTTAACCCCAGGGGCTAGCGGTTGGGGCGAGCAGTACTTC.

The V and J genes are TRBV2 and TRBJ2-1; 7 bases agree with TRBD1. Germline assignment: CDR1 SNHLY and CDR2 FYNNEI. The length of the CDR3 is 13 residues. V shed 6 bases and J 6 bases; nucleotides not matched to a gene: 5. The CDR3: CASSLGQTNEQFF. The CDR3 region has the DNA TGTGCCAGCAGCCTGGGACAGACCAATGAGCAGTTCTTC.

The V and J genes are TRBV7-2 and TRBJ1-5; no clear D. Germline V gene sequence: CDR1 SGHTA, CDR2 FQGNSA. V was shortened by 2 bases and J by 7 bases, with 9 bases between the two germline ends. This CDR3 has 13 amino acids. CDR3 DNA: TGTGCCAGCAGCTTATTCGAGTTCCAGCCCCAGCATTTT. It codes for CASSLFEFQPQHF.

The CDR3 spells CASSFGTEETQYF. In nucleotides, the CDR3 is TGTGCCAGCAGCTTTGGGACAGAAGAGACCCAGTACTTC. V is TRBV5-5 and J is TRBJ2-5; 7 positions agree with TRBD1. The germline V gene has CDR1 SGHKS and CDR2 YYEKEE (reference sequence). This CDR3 comprises 13 residues. Trimming took 2 bases from V and 3 from J; bases not matched to a gene: 1. The full variable domain, rest sourced from reference TRBV5-5 and TRBJ2-5, is DAGVTQSPTHLIKTRGQQVTLRCSPISGHKSVSWYQQVLGQGPQFIFQYYEKEERGRGNFPDRFSARQFPNYSSELNVNALLLGDSALYLCASSFGTEETQYFGPGTRLLVL.

V and J are TRBV10-3 and TRBJ2-6, with a tentative D call TRBD2 (7 bases). This CDR3 spans 17 amino acids. The germline V and J ends were trimmed by 5 bases and 0 bases, with 14 bases remaining between them. The germline CDR1 and CDR2 sequences are ENHRY and SYGVKD. The CDR3 nucleotides read TGTGCCATCAGTTGGGGGGGCACGAACTCTGGGGCCAACGTCCTGACTTTC. Residues: CAISWGGTNSGANVLTF.

The chain uses TRBV7-9 and TRBJ2-1; TRBD2 agrees at 15 bases. The trim removed 3 bases at V and 6 bases at J, leaving 6 bases unmatched. Germline CDR1 reads SEHNR; CDR2 reads FQNEAQ (reference sequence). CDR3 size: 17 residues. CDR3 DNA: TGTGCCAGCAGCTTTCGGACTAGCGGGAGGGGTAGCAATGAGCAGTTCTTC. It yields the protein CASSFRTSGRGSNEQFF.

The chain is built from TRBV29-1 and TRBJ1-5; 8 nucleotides line up with TRBD1. V was clipped by 7 bases and J by 6 bases; unmatched bases: 11. Germline V gives CDR1 SQVTM, CDR2 ANQGSEA. This CDR3 region has 14 residues. Here the CDR3 DNA reads TGCAGCGCTGCACAGGGGGATGTCGGTCAGCCCCAGCATTTT. This translates into CSAAQGDVGQPQHF.

The chain recombines TRBV21-1 with TRBJ2-7; the table calls TRBD2, which could not be checked here. TRBV21-1 is marked as a pseudogene. The CDR3 spans 11 residues. This chain's CDR3 is CASYREYEQYF. The CDR3 DNA reads as TGTGCCAGCTACCGGGAGTACGAGCAGTACTTC.

The gene calls are TRBV19 and TRBJ2-1, with 9 bases fitting TRBD2. The V and J ends lost 5 bases and 5 bases, in that order; junction bases with no gene match: 4. CDR3 length equals 14 residues. Germline V gives CDR1 LNHDA, CDR2 SQIVND (reference sequence). The CDR3 is CASSPSGVNNEQFF. The CDR3 DNA reads as TGTGCCAGTAGTCCTAGCGGGGTAAACAATGAGCAGTTCTTC. Full variable domain (rest looked up from reference TRBV19 and TRBJ2-1): DGGITQSPKYLFRKEGQNVTLSCEQNLNHDAMYWYRQDPGQGLRLIYYSQIVNDFQKGDIAEGYSVSREKKESFPLTVTSAQKNPTAFYLCASSPSGVNNEQFFGPGTRLTVL.

The chain is built from TRBV9 and TRBJ2-7; a possible D gene is TRBD2 (6 bases). This CDR3 spans 13 amino acids. Germline V lookup: CDR1 SGDLS, CDR2 YYNGEE. With 0 bases removed from V and 6 bases from J, the gap between germline ends came to 10 bases. CDR3 in amino acids: CASSVAGDSEQYF. CDR3 in DNA: TGTGCCAGCAGCGTAGCGGGGGATAGCGAGCAGTACTTC.

The rearrangement joins TRBV19 to TRBJ2-1; 8 bases match TRBD1. The germline gives CDR1 LNHDA, CDR2 SQIVND (reference sequence). This CDR3 has 14 amino acids. J gave up 7 bases and V 5 bases, and 7 bases lay outside the gene matches. CDR3 bases: TGTGCCAGTAGTTTGCTGGGACAGGAAAATGAGCAGTTCTTC. Protein product: CASSLLGQENEQFF.

This clone is a singleton in its sample. V and J are TRBV18 and TRBJ2-7; 12 nucleotides line up with TRBD1. The CDR3 has 15 residues. V lost 6 bases, J lost 4 bases, and 7 bases stayed unmatched. Germline-derived CDR1 and CDR2 are KGHSH and LQKENI. DNA for the CDR3: TGTGCCAGCTCCCGGGGACAGGGGGCATCGTACGAGCAGTACTTC. Amino acids: CASSRGQGASYEQYF.

The J gene is TRBJ1-3, the V gene TRBV12-5; 7 bases align to TRBD1. This CDR3 comprises 14 residues. Germline lookup yields CDR1 LGHNT and CDR2 FRNRAP. The V and J ends lost 3 bases and 4 bases, in that order; junction bases with no gene match: 3. CDR3 sequence (DNA): TGTGCTAGTGGTTTAGGGACAGACGGAAACACCATATATTTT. Protein product: CASGLGTDGNTIYF.

This clone was counted once. The gene calls are TRBV24-1 and TRBJ1-2; TRBD1 matches 7 bases. Germline CDR1 reads KGHDR; CDR2 reads SFDVKD. The V and J ends lost 1 base and 6 bases, in that order; junction bases with no gene match: 1. The CDR3 totals 13 residues. CDR3 in DNA: TGTGCCACCAGTGATTTCGACAGGGATGGCTACACCTTC. Its protein is CATSDFDRDGYTF.

The J gene is TRBJ2-2, the V gene TRBV4-2, with D perhaps TRBD2 (6 bases). The CDR3 is 16 amino acids. Germline CDR1 is LGHNA and CDR2 is YNFKEQ. The ends were cut back, 1 base at V and 6 bases at J, with 15 bases in the middle. The CDR3 is CASSQVSGSIAGELFF. In DNA, the CDR3 is TGTGCCAGCAGCCAAGTATCCGGGAGTATTGCCGGGGAGCTGTTTTTT.

The V call is TRBV2, the J call TRBJ1-6; a weak D match, TRBD1 (5 bases). The CDR3 contains 17 residues. Per the germline V gene, CDR1 is SNHLY and CDR2 is FYNNEI. V was pared by 10 bases and J by 4 bases, with 23 bases between. The CDR3 reads CATEEASAGKYNSPLHF. CDR3 DNA: TGTGCCACCGAAGAAGCCTCCGCAGGGAAATATAATTCACCCCTCCACTTT.

The rearrangement links TRBV4-1 to TRBJ2-5; 8 bases are a match to TRBD2. The germline CDR1 and CDR2 sequences are MGHRA and YSYEKL. This CDR3 region has 16 residues. V gave up 4 bases and J gave up 5 bases; unmatched junction bases: 12. CDR3 bases: TGCGCCAGCAGCCGAGGGGCAGCGGGAGTGGTCGAGACCCAGTACTTC. Its protein product is CASSRGAAGVVETQYF.

The chain links TRBV28 to TRBJ1-6; tentative D call: TRBD1 (6 bases). This CDR3 contains 16 residues. The V end was cut by 2 bases, the J end by 1 base, with 9 bases between. Germline V gene data show CDR1 as MDHEN and CDR2 as SYDVKM. CDR3 coding DNA: TGTGCCAGCAGTTTAGGGGGGGCTTCCTATAATTCACCCCTCCACTTT. This encodes CASSLGGASYNSPLHF. The whole variable domain, remainder taken from reference TRBV28 and TRBJ1-6, is DVKVTQSSRYLVKRTGEKVFLECVQDMDHENMFWYRQDPGLGLRLIYFSYDVKMKEKGDIPEGYSVSREKKERFSLILESASTNQTSMYLCASSLGGASYNSPLHFGNGTRLTVT.

The rearrangement uses TRBV18 and TRBJ1-5, with D uncertain. CDR1 is KGHSH, CDR2 LQKENI, per germline. With 1 base removed from V and 6 bases from J, the gap between germline ends came to 13 bases. There are 15 residues in the CDR3. CDR3 protein: CASSPQGVAVQPQHF. The CDR3 coding sequence is TGTGCCAGCTCACCACAGGGAGTGGCGGTTCAGCCCCAGCATTTT.

This rearrangement joins TRBV19 to TRBJ1-4; D call uncertain. Germline V gene sequence: CDR1 LNHDA, CDR2 SQIVND (reference sequence). With 1 base removed from V and 3 bases from J, the gap between germline ends came to 9 bases. The CDR3 runs to 15 residues. DNA of the CDR3: TGTGCCAGTAGTATAGCTGGGCGTGCTAATGAAAAACTGTTTTTT. This translates into CASSIAGRANEKLFF. Drawing the rest from reference TRBV19 and TRBJ1-4, the complete variable domain is DGGITQSPKYLFRKEGQNVTLSCEQNLNHDAMYWYRQDPGQGLRLIYYSQIVNDFQKGDIAEGYSVSREKKESFPLTVTSAQKNPTAFYLCASSIAGRANEKLFFGSGTQLSVL.

This clone was seen just once. The chain uses TRBV2 and TRBJ1-5, with 10 nucleotides matching TRBD1. Germline CDR1 reads SNHLY; CDR2 reads FYNNEI. The CDR3 extends over 15 amino acids. V gave up 7 bases and J gave up 10 bases; unmatched junction bases: 13. The CDR3 sequence is CASKGTGVVIDPQHF. DNA of the CDR3: TGTGCCAGCAAAGGGACAGGGGTAGTAATTGACCCCCAGCATTTT.

The rearrangement links TRBV6-5 to TRBJ2-7, with 8 bases lining up with TRBD2. V gave up 6 bases and J gave up 5 bases; unmatched junction bases: 12. The germline gives CDR1 MNHEY, CDR2 SVGAGI. The CDR3 is 15 residues long. DNA for the CDR3: TGTGCCAGCAGCCCCGGGGGGGTACTAGGCCACGAGCAGTACTTC. It encodes CASSPGGVLGHEQYF.

This chain joins TRBV19 and TRBJ1-2; D remains ambiguous. The V end lost 5 bases, the J end lost 5 bases, and 12 bases lay between the germline ends. This CDR3 contains 13 residues. The germline gives CDR1 LNHDA, CDR2 SQIVND (reference sequence). In DNA form, the CDR3 reads TGTGCCAGTAGTCTCCCACTCGTTTATGGCTACACCTTC. It yields the protein CASSLPLVYGYTF.